Listed below are T cell receptor beta chains from one sample, sequenced in a study of OX40 agonist ivuxolimab in advanced cancers. The table came from immunoSEQ multiplex PCR; TCRdb's copy has only in-frame clones and leaves some out. The table lists tens of thousands of clones, roughly 83% of them singletons. The input for sequencing was CD4+ or CD8+ T cells sorted from blood, taken in a trial of the OX40 agonist ivuxolimab. Receptors originate from an adult with an advanced solid tumor such as melanoma, head and neck, liver or kidney cancer. CDR3s include the opening cysteine and the closing phenylalanine or tryptophan. D genes are given only for firm matches. Only some rows state a clone size, as once, few, many or a class for expanded clones.

V,size,J,D,CDR3,DNA
TRBV7-7,.,TRBJ2-5,TRBD1,CASSAWDRSQETQYF,TGTGCCAGCAGCGCATGGGACAGGAGCCAAGAGACCCAGTACTTC
TRBV9,.,TRBJ2-3,.,CASSPSVGVTDTQYF,TGTGCCAGCAGCCCTTCCGTGGGCGTTACAGATACGCAGTATTTT
TRBV7-9,few,TRBJ1-5,TRBD1,CASSSYQGGNQPQHF,TGTGCCAGCAGCTCATATCAGGGGGGCAATCAGCCCCAGCATTTT
TRBV7-8,.,TRBJ1-5,TRBD1,CASSKDRGPSQPQHF,TGTGCCAGCAGCAAGGACAGGGGGCCATCGCAGCCCCAGCATTTT
TRBV6-6,.,TRBJ1-3,.,CASRPRNTIYF,TGTGCCAGCAGACCTCGAAACACCATATATTTT
TRBV28,.,TRBJ2-1,.,CASLRGRAEQFF,TGTGCCAGCCTGCGGGGTAGGGCTGAGCAGTTCTTC
TRBV19,once,TRBJ2-7,TRBD2,CASGLAGDYEQYF,TGTGCCAGTGGACTAGCGGGAGACTACGAGCAGTACTTC
TRBV1,few,TRBJ1-4,.,CTSSQVYHVGEKLFF,TGCACCAGCAGCCAAGTGTACCATGTGGGTGAAAAACTGTTTTTT
TRBV20-1,.,TRBJ1-1,.,CSVQPNTEAFF,TGCAGTGTACAGCCAAACACTGAAGCTTTCTTT
TRBV11-2,.,TRBJ2-3,.,CASSLLSGASSTDTQYF,TGTGCCAGCAGCCTCCTTTCCGGCGCGTCTAGCACAGATACGCAGTATTTT
TRBV7-3,once,TRBJ1-1,.,CASSRYRSTEAFF,TGTGCCAGCAGCCGATACAGGAGCACTGAAGCTTTCTTT
TRBV14,.,TRBJ2-2,.,CASSQGAIANTGELFF,TGTGCCAGCAGCCAAGGTGCAATTGCAAACACCGGGGAGCTGTTTTTT
TRBV19,.,TRBJ1-1,TRBD1,CASSPTTGWSTEAFF,TGTGCCAGTAGCCCCACGACAGGGTGGAGCACTGAAGCTTTCTTT
TRBV10-2,.,TRBJ2-3,.,CASCCDPRRRDTQYF,TGCGCCAGCTGCTGCGACCCCCGACGGAGAGATACGCAGTATTTT
TRBV6-4,.,TRBJ2-1,TRBD2,CASGRGGDFNEQFF,TGTGCCAGCGGGCGGGGGGGCGATTTTAATGAGCAGTTCTTC
TRBV9,.,TRBJ1-1,.,CASSVVDSTEAFF,TGTGCCAGCAGCGTAGTCGACAGCACTGAAGCTTTCTTT